This T cell receptor beta chain appears in the sequencing data of a study of blood T cell repertoires in COVID-19. Trimming shortened V by 4 bases and J by 2 bases, and 15 bases separated the two germline ends. Germline V gene lookup returns CDR1 KGHSY and CDR2 FQNENV. The CDR3 sequence is 16 residues long. Sequencing used immunoSEQ multiplex PCR; TCRdb keeps in-frame clones, though not all of them. The table shows a few hundred thousand clones, with 85% to 90% occurring only once. The chain is built from TRBV16 and TRBJ2-1; D call uncertain. The sequence was obtained from a woman between 18 and 29 years old who had recovered from COVID-19. The sample comprised PBMCs or T cells enriched from blood (not recorded which). The CDR3 DNA reads TGTGCCAGCAGCCCCAACCAGGATTTAACCTACAATGAGCAGTTCTTC. Translation gives CASSPNQDLTYNEQFF.